The clone carrying this TCR beta chain has only a few counts. Antigen unknown. The sample originates from a study of blood T cells in healthy people across ages. PCR was performed a second time for roughly 7 to 12 cycles using a sample-barcoded 5' primer and a J-beta primer mix. TCRdb re-called the 5' RACE reads through MiXCR, storing one row per CDR3 protein. The table has 1.2 million to 1.5 million distinct CDR3 sequences, roughly 45% seen once; the top ten hold less than 8%. Between the trimmed V and J ends, which lost 3 bases and 4 bases, there was a span of 18 bases. Germline CDR1 and CDR2: DFQATT and SNEGSKA (reference sequence). CDR3 size: 15 residues. Points from the study as a whole: Naive T cell percentage by flow cytometry tracked strongly with beta diversity. Roughly linear age-related decline in beta diversity appeared, significant by age 40.

Ranging in age from roughly 6 to 90, the donors were healthy Caucasian individuals from Russia. Sequenced: blood. This TCR was recovered from a woman aged 18-29 years in good health. The chain uses TRBV20-1 and TRBJ1-2; TRBD1 might be the D (6 bases). The CDR3: CSARVGGDEVYGYTF. DNA of the CDR3: TGCAGTGCTAGGGTAGGGGGGGATGAAGTCTATGGCTACACCTTC.